The 25 T cell receptor beta chains below come from one sample, sequenced in a study of T cell repertoires in cytomegalovirus infection. TCRdb reprocessed the reads with MiXCR, giving one entry per CDR3 protein. The repertoire consists of approximately 910,000 distinct CDR3 sequences, with around a third occurring once and the leading ten covering around an eighth. Which antigens these TCRs recognize remains unknown. Here the sequenced sample was cultured CD8+ T cells from PBMCs, taken from culture after CMV antigen stimulation. All receptors derive from a human donor in good health (CMV status not recorded). Some clones in this sample may be carry-over from other donors' samples.

This chain uses TRBV20-1 with TRBJ2-1; 7 bases are a match to TRBD2. The CDR3 extends over 15 amino acids. Looked up from germline, CDR1 is DFQATT and CDR2 is SNEGSKA (reference sequence). The V segment lost 5 bases and the J segment 0 bases; nucleotides outside the gene matches: 7. The DNA for the CDR3 is TGCAGTGCTGTCCCTTGGGGGGGCTCCTACAATGAGCAGTTCTTC. The encoded protein is CSAVPWGGSYNEQFF.

The chain combines TRBV27 with TRBJ2-7; D is unclear. Trimming removed 6 bases from V and 0 bases from J, with 6 bases in between. The CDR3 totals 12 residues. Germline V gene data show CDR1 as MNHEY and CDR2 as SMNVEV (reference sequence). CDR3 amino acids: CASRGFSYEQYF. Here the CDR3 DNA reads TGTGCCAGCAGGGGATTCTCCTACGAGCAGTACTTC.

Comments on this clonotype: One end of the junction fails to match germline, which may point to a read error. J is TRBJ1-1 and V is TRBV29-1; 7 bases fit TRBD1. This CDR3 spans 13 amino acids. Germline CDR1 is SQVTM and CDR2 is ANQGSEA. The CDR3 nucleotides are TGCAGCACATCAGGGGGTTTGAATACTGAAGCTTTCTTT. Its protein is CSTSGGLNTEAFF.

The chain's CDR3 is CASSRPLGTEAFF. Written as DNA, the CDR3 is TGTGCCAGCAGTCGGCCCCTCGGCACTGAAGCTTTCTTT. V and J are TRBV27 and TRBJ1-1; D unclear. V lost 5 bases and J lost 4, with 11 bases in between. This CDR3 region has 13 residues. Germline V gene data show CDR1 as MNHEY and CDR2 as SMNVEV (reference sequence).

This clonotype was detected only a few times. The V call is TRBV6-5, the J call TRBJ1-5; D uncertain. The CDR3 contains 13 residues. V dropped 2 bases and J dropped 2 bases, with 4 bases sitting between them. Germline V gives CDR1 MNHEY, CDR2 SVGAGI. CDR3 protein: CASSYHGNQPQHF. CDR3 bases: TGTGCCAGCAGTTACCATGGCAATCAGCCCCAGCATTTT.

This clonotype was observed a few times. The chain links TRBV5-1 to TRBJ2-7, with 7 nucleotides matching TRBD1. This CDR3 comprises 17 residues. The V gene's germline CDR1 is SGHRS and CDR2 YFSETQ. V trimming: 4 bases; J trimming: 5 bases; junction bases outside the gene matches: 18. The CDR3 sequence: CASSPPPGQLEDNEQYF. DNA for the CDR3: TGCGCCAGCAGCCCTCCCCCGGGACAGTTGGAAGATAACGAGCAGTACTTC.

In its sample, this clonotype was seen a few times. The chain uses TRBV6-4 and TRBJ2-7; 10 bases agree with TRBD2. This CDR3 is built from 16 residues. V was pared by 2 bases and J by 2 bases, with 6 bases of the junction left unmatched. Germline assignment: CDR1 MRHNA and CDR2 SNTAGT. For the CDR3, the DNA is TGTGCCAGCAGTGACGGGACTAGCGTGGATACCTACGAGCAGTACGTC. Its translation is CASSDGTSVDTYEQYV.

The chain carries TRBV11-1 and TRBJ2-7; unclear D gene. There are 13 residues in the CDR3. Germline V gene lookup returns CDR1 SGHAT and CDR2 FQDESV (reference sequence). Trimming removed 5 bases from V and 2 bases from J, with 10 bases in between. The CDR3 sequence: CASSAPRPYEQYF. In DNA, the CDR3 is TGTGCCAGCAGCGCACCACGACCCTACGAGCAGTACTTC.

The chain uses TRBV10-3 and TRBJ1-5; a weak D match, TRBD1 (6 bases). Trimming took off 6 bases at V and 5 bases at J, with 14 bases between the two ends. Germline lookup yields CDR1 ENHRY and CDR2 SYGVKD. This CDR3 has 14 residues. As DNA, the CDR3 is TGTGCCATCAGGCCCCCAGGGGAGGATCAGCCCCAGCATTTT. The encoded protein is CAIRPPGEDQPQHF.

V is TRBV7-9 and J is TRBJ2-7; D gene unclear. Trimming took 5 bases from V and 0 from J, leaving 20 bases between them. The CDR3 is 17 amino acids. The germline V gene encodes CDR1 SEHNR and CDR2 FQNEAQ (reference sequence). Here the CDR3 reads CASSPVRAEPSSYEQYF. CDR3 nucleotide sequence: TGTGCCAGCAGCCCGGTTAGGGCAGAGCCGAGCTCCTACGAGCAGTACTTC.

The CDR3 nucleotides read TGTGCCAGCAGTTCCCTACAGGGGCCTCACTATGGCTACACCTTC. Encoded protein: CASSSLQGPHYGYTF. The chain employs TRBV27 and TRBJ1-2, with TRBD1 matching over 7 bases. There are 15 residues in the CDR3. V gave up 4 bases and J gave up 3 bases; unmatched junction bases: 8. CDR1 is MNHEY and CDR2 is SMNVEV in the germline V gene (reference sequence).

The chain has TRBV7-9 and TRBJ1-3; D is unresolved. This CDR3 region has 11 residues. Germline assignment: CDR1 SEHNR and CDR2 FQNEAQ (reference sequence). The ends were cut back, 10 bases at V and 0 bases at J, with 4 bases in the middle. The CDR3, as DNA: TGTGCCATCGACTCTGGAAACACCATATATTTT. Amino acid sequence: CAIDSGNTIYF.

The sample holds a few counts of this clonotype. V gene TRBV7-8 combines with J gene TRBJ2-7; D ambiguous. This CDR3 has 15 residues. The germline gives CDR1 SGHVS, CDR2 FQNEAQ. Trimming shortened V by 2 bases and J by 0 bases, and 11 bases separated the two germline ends. In DNA, the CDR3 is TGTGCCAGCAGCTTATGGGATGAAGTCTCCTACGAGCAGTACTTC. Amino acid sequence: CASSLWDEVSYEQYF. The full variable domain, rest sourced from reference TRBV7-8 and TRBJ2-7, is GAGVSQSPRYKVAKRGQDVALRCDPISGHVSLFWYQQALGQGPEFLTYFQNEAQLDKSGLPSDRFFAERPEGSVSTLKIQRTQQEDSAVYLCASSLWDEVSYEQYFGPGTRLTVT.

The chain combines TRBV6-6 with TRBJ1-1; possibly TRBD1 for D (5 bases). This CDR3 has 15 residues. The V and J ends lost 5 bases and 0 bases respectively, with 13 bases between them. Germline V gives CDR1 MNHNY, CDR2 SVGAGI (reference sequence). The chain's CDR3 is CASSKHWGMNTEAFF. The CDR3 DNA follows: TGTGCCAGCAGTAAACACTGGGGGATGAACACTGAAGCTTTCTTT.

V is TRBV27 and J is TRBJ1-6, with TRBD1 matching over 9 bases. V lost 4 bases to trimming and J lost 9 bases; unmatched junction nucleotides: 4. This CDR3 is built from 14 residues. Germline lookup yields CDR1 MNHEY and CDR2 SMNVEV (reference sequence). CDR3 sequence (DNA): TGTGCCAGCAGTTGGGGGGGACAGGGTTCACCCCTCCACTTT. Amino acid sequence: CASSWGGQGSPLHF.

As concerns this clonotype: A much larger clone lies one base from this, so it may be a read error. The CDR3 bases are TGTGCCAGCAGTGAGGGTCTCTATGCAGTCGCCTATAGCTACACCTTC. This sequence encodes CASSEGLYAVAYSYTF. The chain recombines TRBV6-1 with TRBJ1-2; D gene uncertain. Looked up from germline, CDR1 is MNHNS and CDR2 is SASEGT. CDR3 size: 16 residues.

This clonotype appeared a few times. The gene calls are TRBV27 and TRBJ1-2, with D possibly being TRBD1 (5 bases). The CDR3 covers 16 residues. Trimming cost V 7 bases and J 5 bases, with 23 bases left between them. Germline CDR1 MNHEY, CDR2 SMNVEV (reference sequence). In DNA form, the CDR3 reads TGTGCCAGCACCCCGGGCGGGGTGAGGGGTCTATATGGCTACACCTTC. Amino acid sequence: CASTPGGVRGLYGYTF.

The J gene is TRBJ1-2, the V gene TRBV7-8; 10 bases line up with TRBD1. V gave up 0 bases and J gave up 4 bases; unmatched junction bases: 8. Germline V gives CDR1 SGHVS, CDR2 FQNEAQ. The CDR3 length is 17 residues. The CDR3 bases are TGTGCCAGCAGCTTAGCGACAGGGGGCTCCCTTCGCTATGGCTACACCTTC. Translated, it gives CASSLATGGSLRYGYTF.

The chain is built from TRBV15 and TRBJ2-6; D may correspond to TRBD1 or TRBD2 (5 bases each). Trimming took off 1 base at V and 4 bases at J, with 8 bases between the two ends. Germline CDR1 and CDR2: LNHNV and YYDKDF (reference sequence). The CDR3 is 15 amino acids. The CDR3 loop is CATSRGGTGANVLTF. In nucleotides, the CDR3 is TGTGCCACCAGCAGAGGAGGGACCGGGGCCAACGTCCTGACTTTC.

This clonotype showed up just once. A junction boundary mismatches the germline segment, possibly from a read error. J is TRBJ1-1 and V is TRBV27; 8 bases are shared with TRBD1. Germline loops: CDR1 MNHEY, CDR2 SMNVEV (reference sequence). The CDR3 covers 13 residues. CDR3 bases: TGTACCAGCGGCAGGGGGCGATGGACTGAAGCTTTCTTT. It yields the protein CTSGRGRWTEAFF.

The CDR3 reads CASSEGFPGVTEAFF. The CDR3 DNA is TGTGCCAGCAGCGAGGGGTTTCCAGGGGTCACTGAAGCTTTCTTT. This chain uses TRBV9 with TRBJ1-1, with D possibly being TRBD1 (6 bases). CDR3 length: 15 amino acids. In germline, CDR1 is SGDLS, CDR2 YYNGEE. V was trimmed by 3 bases and J by 4 bases, leaving 16 bases between them.

This clonotype was observed a handful of times. This chain connects TRBV4-1 to TRBJ2-5; no reliable D call. The length of the CDR3 is 13 residues. In germline, CDR1 is MGHRA, CDR2 YSYEKL. V lost 1 base and J 3 bases, leaving 6 bases between the germline ends. In DNA, the CDR3 is TGCGCCAGCAGCCAAGCACCGAAAGAGACCCAGTACTTC. Its translation: CASSQAPKETQYF.

The V and J genes are TRBV25-1 and TRBJ2-6; a weak D match, TRBD2 (6 bases). This CDR3 region has 16 residues. Germline V gives CDR1 MGHDK, CDR2 SYGVNS. The ends were cut back, 3 bases at V and 0 bases at J, with 9 bases in the middle. The CDR3 coding sequence is TGTGCCAGCAGTGAGCGCGGGGCCTCTGGGGCCAACGTCCTGACTTTC. As protein: CASSERGASGANVLTF.

This clonotype appeared a few times. The V and J genes are TRBV7-6 and TRBJ1-3, with 7 bases matching TRBD1. Trimming at V came to 2 bases and at J to 0 bases, leaving 16 bases not matched to a gene. Germline loops: CDR1 SGHVS, CDR2 FNYEAQ. CDR3 length: 20 residues. For the CDR3, the DNA is TGTGCCAGCAGCTTACCCTCCGAGAGGGGGCAGCTACTCTCTGGAAACACCATATATTTT. This encodes CASSLPSERGQLLSGNTIYF.

On this clonotype: Being one base from a much bigger clone, this may be a read error. This chain links TRBV10-3 with TRBJ2-1; TRBD1 is a possible D gene (5 bases). V lost 7 bases and J lost 4, with 23 bases in between. Germline CDR1 and CDR2: ENHRY and SYGVKD. The CDR3 has 17 residues. CDR3 sequence reads: CAITFEIVGLPYNEQFF. The CDR3 DNA reads as TGTGCCATCACTTTTGAGATAGTGGGGCTACCTTACAATGAGCAGTTCTTC.